These 18 T cell receptor beta chains share one sample of origin, sequenced in a study of T cell repertoires in cytomegalovirus infection. TCRdb recomputed calls from the reads with MiXCR, one row per CDR3 protein. The sample lists 250,000 to 300,000 distinct CDR3 sequences, about 23% occurring once. Sequencing used PBMCs. These receptors originate from a human donor in good health (CMV status not recorded). Some clones in this sample may be carry-over from other donors' samples.

The chain combines TRBV7-2 with TRBJ2-3; D is perhaps TRBD1 (6 bases). Germline CDR1 and CDR2: SGHTA and FQGNSA. The V gene lost 3 bases and the J gene lost 5 bases, with 12 bases spanning the gap. CDR3 length: 14 amino acids. The CDR3 loop reads CASSFRQVEDTQYF. The DNA for the CDR3 is TGTGCCAGCAGCTTCAGACAGGTGGAAGATACGCAGTATTTT.

To note about this clonotype: At one boundary the junction diverges from the germline segment, which might be a read error. The chain joins TRBV4-3 to TRBJ2-5, with 16 bases lining up with TRBD2. The CDR3 length is 15 residues. From germline, CDR1 is LGHNA and CDR2 YSLEER. The CDR3 DNA follows: TGCGCCAGCAGCCGGGGACTAGCGGGAGGGGAGACCCAGTGCTTC. Translating gives CASSRGLAGGETQCF.

This clonotype was seen only once. Sequence at one end of the junction differs from germline and may be a read error. The rearrangement uses TRBV10-3 and TRBJ1-3; no clear D. CDR3 length equals 16 residues. The germline gives CDR1 ENHRY, CDR2 SYGVKD. CDR3 nucleotide sequence: TGTGCCATCAGTGAGGGCCAGCGGAGCTCTGGAAACACCATGTATTTT. Translating gives CAISEGQRSSGNTMYF.

The table lists this clonotype with many counts. The gene calls are TRBV7-9 and TRBJ1-2; D is ambiguous. This CDR3 comprises 15 residues. Germline V gene data show CDR1 as SEHNR and CDR2 as FQNEAQ (reference sequence). The V end lost 0 bases, the J end lost 2 bases, and 10 bases lay between the germline ends. The CDR3 spells CASSLAETENYGYTF. DNA for the CDR3: TGTGCCAGCAGCTTAGCGGAGACGGAGAACTATGGCTACACCTTC.

This clonotype has ten or more counts. The chain couples TRBV7-2 to TRBJ1-5; tentatively, D is TRBD1 (5 bases). V was pared by 5 bases and J by 5 bases, with 19 bases between. Germline CDR1 and CDR2: SGHTA and FQGNSA. The CDR3 spans 16 residues. The CDR3 loop is CASSPTGRGLDQPQHF. CDR3 DNA sequence: TGTGCCAGCAGCCCAACGGGACGCGGACTAGATCAGCCCCAGCATTTT.

The CDR3 sequence: CASSIFDRNEQFF. The CDR3 DNA reads TGTGCCAGCAGTATATTTGACAGGAATGAGCAGTTCTTC. This sequence joins TRBV6-6 and TRBJ2-1, with D perhaps matching TRBD1 (6 bases). Germline CDR1 reads MNHNY; CDR2 reads SVGAGI (reference sequence). The CDR3 runs 13 residues. The V gene lost 5 bases and the J gene lost 7 bases, with 12 bases spanning the gap.

This clonotype was seen repeatedly, ten times or more. J is TRBJ1-2 and V is TRBV29-1, with TRBD1 as a possible D gene (6 bases). The CDR3 contains 12 residues. Trimming removed 2 bases from V and 2 bases from J, with 6 bases in between. CDR1 is SQVTM, CDR2 ANQGSEA, per germline. The CDR3 region is CSVEQGNYGYTF. For the CDR3, the DNA is TGCAGCGTTGAACAGGGGAACTATGGCTACACCTTC.

This clonotype turned up a few times. This rearrangement joins TRBV28 to TRBJ1-5, with D unclear. Germline CDR1 MDHEN, CDR2 SYDVKM. Trimming removed 2 bases from V and 1 base from J, with 9 bases in between. The CDR3 extends over 15 amino acids. The CDR3 loop is CASSLLARSNQPQHF. CDR3 coding DNA: TGTGCCAGCAGTTTACTCGCCCGGAGCAATCAGCCCCAGCATTTT.

J is TRBJ1-6 and V is TRBV6-4; no reliable D call. CDR3 length: 13 residues. CDR1 is MRHNA, CDR2 SNTAGT, per germline. V lost 3 bases and J lost 8, with 8 bases in between. CDR3 sequence: CASSEQDDSPLHF. Written as DNA, the CDR3 is TGTGCCAGCAGTGAACAAGACGATTCACCCCTCCACTTT.

This clonotype was picked up many times. The chain carries TRBV7-6 and TRBJ2-2, with 9 bases aligning to TRBD1. Germline V lookup: CDR1 SGHVS, CDR2 FNYEAQ. The V segment lost 5 bases and the J segment 4 bases; nucleotides outside the gene matches: 14. The CDR3 loop spans 18 amino acids. This CDR3 is CASSPRIGTGHSTGELFF. The CDR3 bases are TGTGCCAGCAGCCCAAGGATAGGGACAGGGCACTCCACCGGGGAGCTGTTTTTT.

V and J are TRBV7-2 and TRBJ1-2, with TRBD1 matching over 8 bases. Germline CDR1 and CDR2: SGHTA and FQGNSA. This CDR3 spans 15 amino acids. J was trimmed by 2 bases and V by 5 bases; bases with no gene match: 7. CDR3: CASSPGQGGNYGYTF. CDR3 in DNA: TGTGCCAGCAGCCCAGGACAGGGAGGGAACTATGGCTACACCTTC.

This clonotype showed up many times. This chain joins TRBV7-2 and TRBJ1-5, with 8 bases aligning to TRBD1. Germline V gene sequence: CDR1 SGHTA, CDR2 FQGNSA. This CDR3 region has 15 residues. The V gene end was trimmed by 3 bases and the J gene end by 4 bases; junction bases not matched to a gene: 5. CDR3 sequence: CASSFGQGGNQPQHF. The CDR3 DNA reads TGTGCCAGCAGCTTCGGACAGGGAGGGAATCAGCCCCAGCATTTT.

The chain has TRBV7-9 and TRBJ1-1; TRBD1 is a possible D gene (6 bases). The CDR3 is made up of 16 amino acids. V lost 5 bases, J lost 1 base, and 17 bases lay in between. Germline V gene lookup returns CDR1 SEHNR and CDR2 FQNEAQ (reference sequence). CDR3 nucleotides: TGTGCCAGCAGCCCTTACGCCCTGACAGGGAACACTGAAGCTTTCTTT. Translated, it gives CASSPYALTGNTEAFF.

This chain connects TRBV28 to TRBJ1-1, with D possibly being TRBD1 (5 bases). The germline CDR1 and CDR2 sequences are MDHEN and SYDVKM. The CDR3 contains 15 residues. V lost 5 bases and J 2 bases, leaving 15 bases between the germline ends. The CDR3: CASSGIRALNTEAFF. The CDR3 coding sequence is TGTGCCAGCAGTGGAATCAGGGCCCTTAACACTGAAGCTTTCTTT.

This clonotype was observed a handful of times. The rearrangement joins TRBV18 to TRBJ1-5; the D gene is possibly TRBD1 (5 bases). The V gene's germline CDR1 is KGHSH and CDR2 LQKENI. Trimming removed 1 base from V and 6 bases from J, with 10 bases in between. This CDR3 contains 14 residues. The CDR3 DNA sequence: TGTGCCAGCTCACCACAGCAGGGCAGTCAGCCCCAGCATTTT. As protein: CASSPQQGSQPQHF. Full variable domain (outside the CDR3, taken from reference TRBV18 and TRBJ1-5): NAGVMQNPRHLVRRRGQEARLRCSPMKGHSHVYWYRQLPEEGLKFMVYLQKENIIDESGMPKERFSAEFPKEGPSILRIQQVVRGDSAAYFCASSPQQGSQPQHFGDGTRLSIL.

There are a few counts of this clonotype. The chain uses TRBV12-3 or TRBV12-4 and TRBJ1-2; no clear D. V was trimmed by 6 bases and J by 8 bases, leaving 13 bases between them. The CDR3 is 12 amino acids. This CDR3 is CASRTPPGGYTF. DNA for the CDR3: TGTGCCAGCAGGACTCCTCCGGGGGGCTACACCTTC.

In this sample, this clonotype turned up many times. The V gene is TRBV20-1, the J gene TRBJ2-1; 7 nucleotides line up with TRBD2. CDR1 is DFQATT and CDR2 is SNEGSKA in the germline V gene (reference sequence). Trimming took 4 bases from V and 1 from J; bases not matched to a gene: 7. The CDR3 runs to 15 residues. The CDR3 spells CSAKPSGVSYNEQFF. In DNA form, the CDR3 reads TGCAGTGCTAAGCCCAGCGGGGTTTCCTACAATGAGCAGTTCTTC.

The sample holds a few counts of this clonotype. The rearrangement links TRBV4-3 to TRBJ2-7; 16 bases map to TRBD2. V gave up 0 bases and J gave up 9 bases; unmatched junction bases: 5. From germline, CDR1 is LGHNA and CDR2 YSLEER. The CDR3 extends over 16 amino acids. In DNA form, the CDR3 reads TGCGCCAGCAGCCAAGATGGGACTAGCGGGAGGGCCGCGCAGTACTTC. It encodes CASSQDGTSGRAAQYF.